One sample yielded the 28 T cell receptor beta chains listed below, sequenced in a study of blood T cell repertoires in COVID-19 (dated by TCRdb to 2018 to 2021). The library was obtained by the immunoSEQ multiplex PCR assay. In its TCRdb copy, this immuneACCESS table keeps in-frame sequences only and misses some clones. Where compared with another copy, unresolved V genes explain less than half of these, and the others have no known cause. The sample table lists around 310,000 clones, around 90% of them with a count of one. About 1% of the sample is taken by the ten largest. Source material: peripheral blood. The receptors originated from a woman aged 40 to 55 with COVID-19, enrolled during active disease.

The CDR3 sequence is CASSLIFWDRGTGELFF. CDR3 nucleotide sequence: TGTGCCAGCAGCTTAATCTTTTGGGACAGGGGCACCGGGGAGCTGTTTTTT. The V gene is TRBV7-2, the J gene TRBJ2-2, with 10 bases fitting TRBD1. J gave up 4 bases and V 2 bases, and 7 bases lay outside the gene matches. Germline loops: CDR1 SGHTA, CDR2 FQGNSA. This CDR3 spans 17 amino acids.

The genes are TRBV5-4 and TRBJ1-2; 9 nucleotides line up with TRBD1. The V and J ends lost 4 bases and 5 bases, in that order; junction bases with no gene match: 3. From germline, CDR1 is SGHNT and CDR2 YYREEE (reference sequence). The CDR3 sequence is 13 residues long. CDR3 in amino acids: CASSRDRGYGYTF. The CDR3 DNA is TGTGCCAGCAGCCGAGACAGGGGGTATGGCTACACCTTC.

This clone was detected only once. The V call is TRBV7-2, the J call TRBJ2-5; 12 bases are shared with TRBD1. Germline V gene lookup returns CDR1 SGHTA and CDR2 FQGNSA. V gave up 0 bases and J gave up 5 bases; unmatched junction bases: 7. This CDR3 has 17 amino acids. CDR3 DNA: TGTGCCAGCAGCTTAGCGTGGGGACAGGGGGCGGGGGAGACCCAGTACTTC. Residues: CASSLAWGQGAGETQYF.

The rearrangement uses TRBV7-2 and TRBJ2-1; D might be TRBD2 (6 bases). This CDR3 has 15 amino acids. V was trimmed by 2 bases and J by 8 bases, leaving 16 bases between them. The germline V gene encodes CDR1 SGHTA and CDR2 FQGNSA. CDR3 loop: CASSLMWGGRDEQFF. The CDR3 bases are TGTGCCAGCAGCTTAATGTGGGGAGGCCGGGATGAGCAGTTCTTC.

This clone showed up just a few times. V usage is TRBV4-2 and J usage is TRBJ1-1; no clear D. Between the trimmed V and J ends, which lost 4 bases and 5 bases, there was a span of 11 bases. The CDR3 is 13 residues long. CDR1 and CDR2 from the germline V gene are LGHNA and YNFKEQ. CDR3 residues: CASSPPAGTEAFF. In nucleotides, the CDR3 is TGTGCCAGCAGCCCCCCGGCCGGGACTGAAGCTTTCTTT.

CDR3 in amino acids: CASSLISNTEAFF. In nucleotides, the CDR3 is TGTGCCAGCAGCTTAATATCGAACACTGAAGCTTTCTTT. This chain uses TRBV7-2 with TRBJ1-1; D gene ambiguous. The CDR3 loop spans 13 amino acids. With 2 bases removed from V and 1 base from J, the gap between germline ends came to 5 bases. Germline CDR1 and CDR2: SGHTA and FQGNSA.

The chain links TRBV2 to TRBJ1-4; the match to TRBD1 covers 8 bases. Germline CDR1 is SNHLY and CDR2 is FYNNEI. The CDR3 totals 14 residues. With 7 bases clipped from V and 4 bases from J, the junction kept 5 bases outside the gene matches. CDR3 region: CASTQGAFNEKLFF. The CDR3 DNA follows: TGTGCCAGCACCCAGGGGGCGTTTAATGAAAAACTGTTTTTT.

The genes are TRBV9 and TRBJ2-1; 7 bases map to TRBD2. Germline values: CDR1 SGDLS, CDR2 YYNGEE. This CDR3 region has 16 residues. The V segment lost 3 bases and the J segment 0 bases; nucleotides outside the gene matches: 6. The chain's CDR3 is CASSAGGGSSYNEQFF. The CDR3 DNA reads as TGTGCCAGCAGCGCCGGTGGCGGGAGCTCCTACAATGAGCAGTTCTTC.

The V gene is TRBV11-3, the J gene TRBJ2-3, with TRBD2 matching 14 bases. There are 18 residues in the CDR3. Germline CDR1 and CDR2: SGHNT and YENEEA. The J segment lost 0 bases and the V segment lost 4 bases, leaving 6 bases of the junction unmatched. The CDR3 sequence is CASSSGTSGRHSTDTQYF. The CDR3 DNA sequence: TGTGCCAGCAGCTCGGGGACTAGCGGGAGACACAGCACAGATACGCAGTATTTT.

Concerning this clone itself: Germline is not matched at one junction end, which may reflect a read error. This chain joins TRBV4-3 and TRBJ1-3; unclear D gene. The length of the CDR3 is 11 residues. CDR1 LGHNA and CDR2 YSLEER come from the germline V gene. The CDR3 DNA reads TGCGCCAACAGCCAAGAACAAACCATATATTTT. This gives the protein CANSQEQTIYF.

J is TRBJ2-3 and V is TRBV9; TRBD2 matches 7 bases. CDR1 SGDLS and CDR2 YYNGEE come from the germline V gene. This CDR3 has 17 residues. After removal of 0 bases from V and 7 bases from J, the junction contained 14 bases not matched to a gene. The CDR3 here is CASSVGSDAGVLYTQYF. In nucleotides, the CDR3 is TGTGCCAGCAGCGTAGGGAGTGATGCGGGAGTTCTTTATACGCAGTATTTT.

V is TRBV4-3 and J is TRBJ2-3; 9 nucleotides agree with TRBD2. The CDR3 loop spans 15 amino acids. J lost 4 bases, V lost 1 base, and 3 bases had no gene match. Germline V gene data show CDR1 as LGHNA and CDR2 as YSLEER. The CDR3 sequence is CASSQALAGPDTQYF. In DNA form, the CDR3 reads TGCGCCAGCAGCCAAGCCCTAGCGGGGCCAGATACGCAGTATTTT.

The J gene is TRBJ2-3, the V gene TRBV29-1; D ambiguous. Germline assignment: CDR1 SQVTM and CDR2 ANQGSEA. Trimming stripped 8 bases from V and 4 bases from J, with 7 bases between. CDR3 length: 10 amino acids. The CDR3 bases are TGCAGCCTAGGCCCAGATACGCAGTATTTT. This gives the protein CSLGPDTQYF.

This sequence joins TRBV27 and TRBJ2-7; 7 nucleotides match TRBD1. With 6 bases clipped from V and 4 bases from J, the junction kept 12 bases outside the gene matches. Germline assignment: CDR1 MNHEY and CDR2 SMNVEV (reference sequence). This CDR3 comprises 15 residues. In DNA form, the CDR3 reads TGTGCCAGCAGCCGAGTGGGGACAGCCAGGTACGAGCAGTACTTC. Protein product: CASSRVGTARYEQYF.

The chain carries TRBV7-3 and TRBJ2-2; 7 bases fit TRBD2. The CDR3 totals 16 residues. With V trimmed by 6 bases and J by 6 bases, 13 bases remained unmatched. Germline loops: CDR1 SGHTA, CDR2 FQGTGA. The DNA of the CDR3 is TGTGCCAGCAGTTCCAAGCGGCGGGAGTTGTCCGGGGAGCTGTTTTTT. Residues: CASSSKRRELSGELFF.

This chain joins TRBV4-3 and TRBJ1-5; D remains unclear. From germline, CDR1 is LGHNA and CDR2 YSLEER. This CDR3 spans 13 amino acids. The germline V and J ends were trimmed by 2 bases and 5 bases, with 7 bases remaining between them. The CDR3 DNA sequence: TGCGCCAGCAGCCAATTTTTAGATCAGCCCCAGCATTTT. Protein: CASSQFLDQPQHF.

The V and J genes are TRBV28 and TRBJ1-3; D possibly corresponds to TRBD1 (6 bases). The V gene lost 8 bases and the J gene lost 3 bases, with 20 bases spanning the gap. The CDR3 extends over 16 amino acids. Germline CDR1 MDHEN, CDR2 SYDVKM. As DNA, the CDR3 is TGTGCCAGCGAGGGGGGGGCAGCGGTTATTGGAAACACCATATATTTT. Protein product: CASEGGAAVIGNTIYF. Filled out from reference TRBV28 and TRBJ1-3, the complete variable domain reads DVKVTQSSRYLVKRTGEKVFLECVQDMDHENMFWYRQDPGLGLRLIYFSYDVKMKEKGDIPEGYSVSREKKERFSLILESASTNQTSMYLCASEGGAAVIGNTIYFGEGSWLTVV.

The rearrangement joins TRBV27 to TRBJ2-3; 10 nucleotides match TRBD1. The CDR3 consists of 17 residues. J was trimmed by 0 bases and V by 3 bases; bases with no gene match: 6. Germline CDR1 is MNHEY and CDR2 is SMNVEV (reference sequence). CDR3 sequence (DNA): TGTGCCAGCAGTTTGCGGACAGGGGGTTTTAGCACAGATACGCAGTATTTT. This sequence encodes CASSLRTGGFSTDTQYF.

The rearrangement links TRBV13 to TRBJ2-7, with D tentatively TRBD1 (6 bases). The CDR3 has 17 amino acids. Between the trimmed V and J ends, which lost 1 base and 4 bases, there was a span of 20 bases. From germline, CDR1 is PRHDT and CDR2 FYEKMQ (reference sequence). CDR3 loop: CASSLVNGRGPPYEQYF. DNA for the CDR3: TGTGCCAGCAGCTTAGTCAATGGCAGGGGCCCACCTTACGAGCAGTACTTC.

The chain couples TRBV7-2 to TRBJ1-1; D ambiguous. Per the germline V gene, CDR1 is SGHTA and CDR2 is FQGNSA. CDR3 length equals 16 residues. Trimming cost V 5 bases and J 4 bases, with 20 bases left between them. In DNA, the CDR3 is TGTGCCAGCAGCAGTCGGGGAGATCTTTCAGGCACTGAAGCTTTCTTT. Translating it yields CASSSRGDLSGTEAFF. Drawing the rest from reference TRBV7-2 and TRBJ1-1, the complete variable domain is GAGVSQSPSNKVTEKGKDVELRCDPISGHTALYWYRQSLGQGLEFLIYFQGNSAPDKSGLPSDRFSAERTGGSVSTLTIQRTQQEDSAVYLCASSSRGDLSGTEAFFGQGTRLTVV.

The J gene is TRBJ1-1, the V gene TRBV5-1, with 7 bases that match TRBD1. Germline CDR1 SGHRS, CDR2 YFSETQ. V shed 4 bases, J shed 1 base, and the junction held 13 bases outside the gene matches. The length of the CDR3 is 17 residues. CDR3 in amino acids: CASSPPSVTGENTEAFF. In nucleotides, the CDR3 is TGCGCCAGCAGCCCCCCGTCAGTCACAGGGGAGAACACTGAAGCTTTCTTT.

This rearrangement joins TRBV11-2 to TRBJ1-2; D perhaps matches TRBD1 (6 bases). Germline V gene lookup returns CDR1 SGHAT and CDR2 FQNNGV. The CDR3 spans 15 residues. Trimming took 5 bases from V and 3 from J, leaving 16 bases between them. Here the CDR3 DNA reads TGTGCCAGCAGCCACAGGGTTGGCGCTCACTATGGCTACACCTTC. It codes for CASSHRVGAHYGYTF.

The chain uses TRBV7-8 and TRBJ1-2; D uncertain. The CDR3 length is 12 residues. Germline V lookup: CDR1 SGHVS, CDR2 FQNEAQ. The germline V and J ends were trimmed by 3 bases and 8 bases, with 10 bases remaining between them. CDR3 in DNA: TGTGCCAGCAGCTTGGGTGGGCAAGGCTACACCTTC. This gives the protein CASSLGGQGYTF. Full variable domain (missing parts from reference TRBV7-8 and TRBJ1-2): GAGVSQSPRYKVAKRGQDVALRCDPISGHVSLFWYQQALGQGPEFLTYFQNEAQLDKSGLPSDRFFAERPEGSVSTLKIQRTQQEDSAVYLCASSLGGQGYTFGSGTRLTVV.

CDR3 loop: CASSHNRGTNVGYGYTF. The CDR3 DNA follows: TGCGCCAGCAGCCATAATAGGGGGACCAACGTCGGCTATGGCTACACCTTC. This rearrangement joins TRBV4-3 to TRBJ1-2; perhaps TRBD1 as D (6 bases). The CDR3 is 17 residues long. Trimming removed 3 bases at V and 4 bases at J, with 21 bases between. Germline assignment: CDR1 LGHNA and CDR2 YSLEER.

The rearrangement links TRBV3-1 (or the pseudogene TRBV3-2) to TRBJ2-1; D unresolved. The V end was cut by 6 bases, the J end by 0 bases, with 3 bases between. Per germline, CDR1 LGHDT and CDR2 YNNKEL (reference sequence). The length of the CDR3 is 12 residues. CDR3 in amino acids: CASSLSYNEQFF. CDR3 in DNA: TGTGCCAGCAGTCTCTCCTACAATGAGCAGTTCTTC.

This clone was picked up one time. The chain couples TRBV7-8 to TRBJ1-1, with D unclear. This CDR3 has 13 residues. V shed 3 bases and J shed 4 bases, with 9 bases lying between them. Germline-derived CDR1 and CDR2 are SGHVS and FQNEAQ. CDR3 DNA: TGTGCCAGCAGCTTCGGGAGTAGCACTGAAGCTTTCTTT. Residues: CASSFGSSTEAFF.

A single count supports this clone. The chain combines TRBV6-5 with TRBJ2-2; TRBD1 might be the D (5 bases). This CDR3 has 14 residues. The V end lost 10 bases, the J end lost 1 base, and 13 bases lay between the germline ends. Germline loops: CDR1 MNHEY, CDR2 SVGAGI. DNA of the CDR3: TGTGCCACCCGGGTCCAGGGGAACACCGGGGAGCTGTTTTTT. The encoded protein is CATRVQGNTGELFF.

The J gene is TRBJ2-3, the V gene TRBV28; TRBD2 agrees at 10 bases. V gave up 6 bases and J gave up 4 bases; unmatched junction bases: 7. This CDR3 region has 15 residues. From germline, CDR1 is MDHEN and CDR2 SYDVKM. As DNA, the CDR3 is TGTGCCAGCAGCCCCCTTAGCGGGAGGTCAGATACGCAGTATTTT. It codes for CASSPLSGRSDTQYF. The full variable domain, completed using reference TRBV28 and TRBJ2-3, is DVKVTQSSRYLVKRTGEKVFLECVQDMDHENMFWYRQDPGLGLRLIYFSYDVKMKEKGDIPEGYSVSREKKERFSLILESASTNQTSMYLCASSPLSGRSDTQYFGPGTRLTVL.